This TCR beta chain was observed in a study of post-analysis software for immune sequencing data. The wider study: The cohort encompassed relapsing-remitting, secondary progressive and progressive-relapsing multiple sclerosis disease courses.

cDNA libraries of TCR beta carried unique molecular identifiers. The T cell input of about 0.85 to 10 million gave about half a million cDNA molecules. MiXCR, applied by TCRdb to the PCR reads, yields one record per CDR3 protein. Here the sample spans hundreds of thousands of distinct CDR3 sequences, roughly 45% being singletons. To note about this clonotype: Its cognate antigen is unknown.

Whole-study findings and limits: Controls showed lower frequencies than patients for 5 or 6 TRBV segments, and TRBV5-6, TRBV5-1 and TRBV20-1 were among these. Normalized Chao1 diversity in multiple sclerosis patients fell significantly below that of controls. F measure grouped same-batch samples tightly together.

V dropped 0 bases and J dropped 4 bases, with 5 bases sitting between them. This CDR3 comprises 12 residues. Germline V gene lookup returns CDR1 GTSNPN and CDR2 SVGIG (reference sequence). The clonotype originates from a girl between 10 and 17 years old with multiple sclerosis. What was sequenced was blood. This chain uses TRBV30 with TRBJ2-3; D is perhaps TRBD2 (5 bases). The CDR3 here is CAWSVEADTQYF. The CDR3 region has the DNA TGTGCCTGGAGTGTGGAGGCAGATACGCAGTATTTT. The whole variable domain, remainder taken from reference TRBV30 and TRBJ2-3, is SQTIHQWPATLVQPVGSPLSLECTVEGTSNPNLYWYRQAAGRGLQLLFYSVGIGQISSEVPQNLSASRPQDRQFILSSKKLLLSDSGFYLCAWSVEADTQYFGPGTRLTVL.